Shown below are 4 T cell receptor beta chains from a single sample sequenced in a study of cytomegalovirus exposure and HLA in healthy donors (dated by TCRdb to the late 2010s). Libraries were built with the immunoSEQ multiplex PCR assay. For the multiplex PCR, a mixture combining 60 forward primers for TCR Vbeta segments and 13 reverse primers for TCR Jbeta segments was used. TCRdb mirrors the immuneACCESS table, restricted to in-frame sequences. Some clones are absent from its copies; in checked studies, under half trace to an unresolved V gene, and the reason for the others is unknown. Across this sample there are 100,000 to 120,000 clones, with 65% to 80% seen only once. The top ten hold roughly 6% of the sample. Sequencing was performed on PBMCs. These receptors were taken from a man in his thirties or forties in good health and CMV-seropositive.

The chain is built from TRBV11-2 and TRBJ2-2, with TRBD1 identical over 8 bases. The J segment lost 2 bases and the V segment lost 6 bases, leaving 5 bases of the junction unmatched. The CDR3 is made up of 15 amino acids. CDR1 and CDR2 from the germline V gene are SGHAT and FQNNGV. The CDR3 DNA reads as TGTGCCAGCAGTGACAGGGGCCCAAACACCGGGGAGCTGTTTTTT. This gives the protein CASSDRGPNTGELFF.

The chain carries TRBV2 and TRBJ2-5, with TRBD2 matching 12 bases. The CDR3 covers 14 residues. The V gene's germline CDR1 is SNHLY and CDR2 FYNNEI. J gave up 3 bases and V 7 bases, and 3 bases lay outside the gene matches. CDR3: CASKASGGEETQYF. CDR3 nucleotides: TGTGCCAGCAAGGCTAGCGGGGGGGAAGAGACCCAGTACTTC.

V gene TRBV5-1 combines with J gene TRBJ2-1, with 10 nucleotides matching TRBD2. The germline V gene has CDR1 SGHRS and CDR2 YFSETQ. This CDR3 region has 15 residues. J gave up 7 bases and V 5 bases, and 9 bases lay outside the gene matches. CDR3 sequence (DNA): TGCGCCAGCAGGCAAGCGGGGGGGAGGTCGAATGAGCAGTTCTTC. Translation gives CASRQAGGRSNEQFF.

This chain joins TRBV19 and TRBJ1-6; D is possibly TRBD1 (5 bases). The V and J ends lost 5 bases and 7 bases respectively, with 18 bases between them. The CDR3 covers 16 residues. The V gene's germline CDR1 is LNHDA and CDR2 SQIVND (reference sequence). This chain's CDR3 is CASSGWTTLRNSPLHF. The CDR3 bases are TGTGCCAGTAGTGGTTGGACAACCCTGAGGAATTCACCCCTCCACTTT.